The clone carrying this T cell receptor beta chain is deemed hyperexpanded. Its antigen remains unidentified. Findings of the study overall: Greatest tumor Treg TCR overlap was with tumor naive CD4+ cells.

CD25-based Treg depletion was applied to purified naive CD4+ T cells. Each CDR3 protein is one row after TCRdb ran MiXCR on the multiplex PCR reads. The data hold around 470 distinct CDR3 sequences, with 4% to 5.5% observed a single time. Sequenced input: naive CD4+ T cells sorted from blood. Subset described: naive CD4+ T cells, CD4+CD45RA+CD25-. The source is a female donor with breast cancer.

The CDR3 sequence: CASRRQDYGYTF. The CDR3 bases are TGTGCCAGCAGGAGACAGGACTATGGCTACACCTTC. The chain uses TRBV12-3 or TRBV12-4 and TRBJ1-2; possible D gene TRBD1, 6 bases. The CDR3 has 12 residues. V lost 6 bases, J lost 3 bases, and 8 bases lay in between.